The T cell receptor (beta chain) under discussion was sequenced for a study of T cell responses to AZD1222 COVID-19 vaccine. Regarding the study as a whole: Donors in the cohort were predominantly white British and more often female, and clonal diversity was possibly underestimated.

On this clone itself: Its antigen is still unknown.

Germline CDR1 SGHAT, CDR2 FQNNGV. The CDR3 contains 15 residues. V was clipped by 0 bases and J by 8 bases, with 14 bases between them. Produced via immunoSEQ multiplex PCR; TCRdb's table is partial and in-frame only. The sample contains roughly 150,000 clones, roughly 90% of which appear only once. The sequence was obtained from an adult who received the AZD1222 COVID-19 vaccine. The rearrangement links TRBV11-2 to TRBJ2-1; D is perhaps TRBD1 or TRBD2 (5 bases each). The sequenced sample was peripheral blood, obtained 28 days after the second AZD1222 dose. This chain's CDR3 is CASSLDVGPGYEQFF. In DNA form, the CDR3 reads TGTGCCAGCAGCTTAGATGTGGGACCGGGGTATGAGCAGTTCTTC.